The 21 T cell receptor beta chains below come from one sample, sequenced in a study of T cell repertoires in ileal Crohn's disease. Time point defined: inflamed ileum from the surgical specimen. The method was immunoSEQ multiplex PCR; TCRdb's version includes in-frame clones alone and lacks a portion of them. This sample has roughly 5,800 clones, with 80% found just once. Sequenced sample: ileal tissue. The receptor source for this set is an adult with Crohn's disease.

The V gene is TRBV5-1, the J gene TRBJ2-3, with D possibly being TRBD2 (6 bases). The CDR3 has 15 residues. The V end lost 0 bases, the J end lost 2 bases, and 10 bases lay between the germline ends. Germline V lookup: CDR1 SGHRS, CDR2 YFSETQ. The CDR3: CASSLVGGNTDTQYF. As DNA, the CDR3 is TGCGCCAGCAGCTTGGTTGGGGGGAACACAGATACGCAGTATTTT.

Concerning this clone: The sample carries other DNA sequences with the same CDR3. This chain links TRBV5-1 with TRBJ2-5; D might be TRBD1 (6 bases). Germline CDR1 reads SGHRS; CDR2 reads YFSETQ. Trimming took 4 bases from V and 0 from J, leaving 10 bases between them. CDR3 length: 14 residues. The DNA of the CDR3 is TGCGCCAGCAGCGTAACAGGGAACCAAGAGACCCAGTACTTC. This translates into CASSVTGNQETQYF.

The chain joins TRBV29-1 to TRBJ2-5, with D hard to call. Trimming stripped 4 bases from V and 5 bases from J, with 11 bases between. The V gene's germline CDR1 is SQVTM and CDR2 ANQGSEA. The CDR3 length is 12 residues. CDR3 nucleotides: TGCAGCGTTGGATCGGGTTCTGAGACCCAGTACTTC. This gives the protein CSVGSGSETQYF.

The chain links TRBV4-1 to TRBJ2-1; 12 bases agree with TRBD2. Germline V gene data show CDR1 as MGHRA and CDR2 as YSYEKL. The V and J ends lost 4 bases and 5 bases, in that order; junction bases with no gene match: 9. The CDR3 runs 17 residues. The CDR3 DNA follows: TGCGCCAGCAGCCCTGGGACTAGCGGGTCACCGAACAATGAGCAGTTCTTC. This codes for CASSPGTSGSPNNEQFF.

V is TRBV7-2 and J is TRBJ1-1; 7 bases match TRBD1. Looked up from germline, CDR1 is SGHTA and CDR2 is FQGNSA. V dropped 5 bases and J dropped 2; count of bases not matched to a gene: 8. There are 15 residues in the CDR3. Here the CDR3 reads CASSPDRAGNTEAFF. Written as DNA, the CDR3 is TGTGCCAGCAGCCCCGACAGGGCAGGAAACACTGAAGCTTTCTTT. The entire variable domain, with the rest obtained from reference TRBV7-2 and TRBJ1-1, is as follows: GAGVSQSPSNKVTEKGKDVELRCDPISGHTALYWYRQSLGQGLEFLIYFQGNSAPDKSGLPSDRFSAERTGGSVSTLTIQRTQQEDSAVYLCASSPDRAGNTEAFFGQGTRLTVV.

This sequence joins TRBV7-3 and TRBJ1-5; possible D gene TRBD1, 6 bases. The CDR3 spans 13 residues. Per germline, CDR1 SGHTA and CDR2 FQGTGA. Trimming cost V 5 bases and J 7 bases, with 12 bases left between them. CDR3 nucleotide sequence: TGTGCCAGCAGCCTTGACAGGTTCCAGCCCCAGCATTTT. Protein sequence: CASSLDRFQPQHF.

The CDR3 sequence is CASPTTAVQGSEQYF. In nucleotides, the CDR3 is TGTGCCAGCCCCACTACGGCCGTACAGGGCTCCGAGCAGTACTTC. The genes are TRBV2 and TRBJ2-7; tentatively, D is TRBD1 (6 bases). The CDR3 length is 15 residues. CDR1 and CDR2 from the germline V gene are SNHLY and FYNNEI. The ends were cut back, 8 bases at V and 6 bases at J, with 23 bases in the middle.

The chain combines TRBV11-2 with TRBJ2-7; no clear D gene. The V gene's germline CDR1 is SGHAT and CDR2 FQNNGV. The V end was cut by 4 bases, the J end by 2 bases, with 9 bases between. CDR3 size: 13 residues. CDR3 amino acids: CASSSWATYEQYF. The CDR3 bases are TGTGCCAGCAGCTCCTGGGCAACCTACGAGCAGTACTTC.

This chain links TRBV7-8 with TRBJ1-1; no firm D call. CDR1 and CDR2 from the germline V gene are SGHVS and FQNEAQ. Trimming removed 5 bases from V and 0 bases from J, with 13 bases in between. The CDR3 is 15 residues long. DNA for the CDR3: TGTGCCAGCAGCCCCCGGACGGTAATGAACACTGAAGCTTTCTTT. The encoded protein is CASSPRTVMNTEAFF. Full variable domain (remainder filled in from reference TRBV7-8 and TRBJ1-1): GAGVSQSPRYKVAKRGQDVALRCDPISGHVSLFWYQQALGQGPEFLTYFQNEAQLDKSGLPSDRFFAERPEGSVSTLKIQRTQQEDSAVYLCASSPRTVMNTEAFFGQGTRLTVV.

This chain connects TRBV28 to TRBJ1-1; tentatively, D is TRBD1 (6 bases). CDR1 and CDR2 (germline): MDHEN, SYDVKM. V lost 7 bases to trimming and J lost 4 bases, with 16 bases between them. The CDR3 covers 14 residues. The CDR3 nucleotides read TGTGCCAGCAACCAGGGACAAGGGGTCACTGAAGCTTTCTTT. Translation gives CASNQGQGVTEAFF.

The sample holds one count of this clone. The chain recombines TRBV11-2 with TRBJ1-3, with 7 bases identical to TRBD1. Per the germline V gene, CDR1 is SGHAT and CDR2 is FQNNGV. CDR3 length: 14 residues. The V and J ends lost 6 bases and 0 bases, in that order; junction bases with no gene match: 2. CDR3 in DNA: TGTGCCAGCAGTTGGGACAGCTCTGGAAACACCATATATTTT. The encoded protein is CASSWDSSGNTIYF.

V usage is TRBV5-8 and J usage is TRBJ1-5, with D perhaps TRBD1 (5 bases). Trimming took off 3 bases at V and 4 bases at J, with 17 bases between the two ends. Germline values: CDR1 SGHTS, CDR2 YDEGEE. This CDR3 is built from 16 residues. DNA of the CDR3: TGTGCCAGCAGCTACGGGACGGGATTCCGGAATCAGCCCCAGCATTTT. Residues: CASSYGTGFRNQPQHF.

This chain connects TRBV27 to TRBJ1-2; 9 nucleotides match TRBD1. This CDR3 is built from 14 residues. V trimming: 6 bases; J trimming: 8 bases; junction bases outside the gene matches: 10. CDR1 and CDR2 from the germline V gene are MNHEY and SMNVEV (reference sequence). The CDR3 is CASSTSGQGRGYTF. The CDR3 coding sequence is TGTGCCAGCAGCACCTCGGGACAGGGACGAGGCTACACCTTC.

The rearrangement uses TRBV4-1 and TRBJ1-3, with 8 bases fitting TRBD1. The CDR3 extends over 15 amino acids. V shed 3 bases, J shed 3 bases, and the junction held 4 bases outside the gene matches. CDR1 is MGHRA and CDR2 is YSYEKL in the germline V gene. The CDR3 reads CASSHQGAGGNTIYF. The CDR3 region has the DNA TGCGCCAGCAGCCATCAGGGGGCGGGTGGAAACACCATATATTTT.

This sequence joins TRBV6-6 and TRBJ2-7; D uncertain. V dropped 0 bases and J dropped 4 bases, with 7 bases sitting between them. Germline CDR1 and CDR2: MNHNY and SVGAGI (reference sequence). The CDR3 is made up of 13 amino acids. CDR3 amino acids: CASSYSAEYEQYF. CDR3 bases: TGTGCCAGCAGTTACTCCGCAGAGTACGAGCAGTACTTC.

V is TRBV5-1 and J is TRBJ1-2; TRBD1 is a possible D gene (6 bases). V dropped 3 bases and J dropped 7 bases, with 19 bases sitting between them. The germline CDR1 and CDR2 sequences are SGHRS and YFSETQ. The CDR3 is made up of 15 amino acids. In nucleotides, the CDR3 is TGCGCCAGCAGCTCCAGTTTAGGGGGGCCTAGTGGCTACACCTTC. The encoded protein is CASSSSLGGPSGYTF.

This chain links TRBV10-3 with TRBJ2-1; 12 bases are a match to TRBD2. Germline assignment: CDR1 ENHRY and CDR2 SYGVKD. The CDR3 has 17 residues. V shed 3 bases and J 3 bases; nucleotides not matched to a gene: 6. The DNA of the CDR3 is TGTGCCATCAGTGAACTAGCGGGGGGCTCCGACTACAATGAGCAGTTCTTC. Its translation is CAISELAGGSDYNEQFF.

CDR3 DNA: TGTGCCAGCAGCTTGGTACACGGGGTTACCTATGGCTACACCTTC. Translation: CASSLVHGVTYGYTF. V and J are TRBV5-6 and TRBJ1-2; the D is unclear. V shed 0 bases and J shed 4 bases, with 13 bases lying between them. The CDR3 spans 15 residues. Per the germline V gene, CDR1 is SGHDT and CDR2 is YYEEEE.

The rearrangement uses TRBV9 and TRBJ1-2; a possible D gene is TRBD1 (5 bases). Trimming removed 1 base at V and 5 bases at J, with 6 bases between. This CDR3 comprises 12 residues. Germline V gene lookup returns CDR1 SGDLS and CDR2 YYNGEE. CDR3 region: CASSVRGYGYTF. CDR3 bases: TGTGCCAGCAGCGTAAGGGGATATGGCTACACCTTC.

The CDR3 coding sequence is TGTGCCCTACTACGCAGGGGCCCGATAAATGAGCAGTTCTTC. Its translation is CALLRRGPINEQFF. This chain uses TRBV7-3 with TRBJ2-1; D perhaps matches TRBD1 (6 bases). The ends were cut back, 11 bases at V and 7 bases at J, with 21 bases in the middle. CDR1 and CDR2 from the germline V gene are SGHTA and FQGTGA. CDR3 size: 14 residues.

This rearrangement joins TRBV11-1 to TRBJ1-2; D perhaps matches TRBD1 (5 bases). V lost 5 bases and J 12 bases, leaving 22 bases between the germline ends. CDR1 is SGHAT, CDR2 FQDESV, per germline (reference sequence). The CDR3 runs 14 residues. The CDR3 loop reads CASSPAGTKSLNTF. DNA of the CDR3: TGTGCCAGCAGCCCCGCCGGGACGAAGTCGCTTAACACCTTC.